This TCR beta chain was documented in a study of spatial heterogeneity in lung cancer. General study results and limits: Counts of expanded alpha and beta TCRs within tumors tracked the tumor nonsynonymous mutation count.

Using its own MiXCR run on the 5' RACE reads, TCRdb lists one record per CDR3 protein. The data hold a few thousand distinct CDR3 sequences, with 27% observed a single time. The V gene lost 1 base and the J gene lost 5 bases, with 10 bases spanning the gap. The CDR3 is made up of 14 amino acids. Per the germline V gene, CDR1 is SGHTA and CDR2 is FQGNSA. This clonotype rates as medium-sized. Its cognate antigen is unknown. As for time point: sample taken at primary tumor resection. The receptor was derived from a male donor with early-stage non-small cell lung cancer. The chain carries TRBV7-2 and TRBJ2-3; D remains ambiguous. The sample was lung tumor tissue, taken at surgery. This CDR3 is CASSLDGPLDTQYF. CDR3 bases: TGTGCCAGCAGCTTAGATGGGCCATTAGATACGCAGTATTTT.